This T cell receptor beta chain derives from a study of CD8+ T cells in alopecia areata. Study outcomes and limitations: Lesional scalp, especially alopecia totalis/universalis, showed higher clonality than normal scalp. Sequencing of scalp samples also includes resident alphabeta T cells from normal skin.

The CDR3 length is 14 residues. V lost 1 base and J lost 4, with 11 bases in between. Germline-derived CDR1 and CDR2 are SGHRS and YFSETQ. Extracted from the samples, RNA was reverse transcribed into cDNA to serve as the sequencing template. The repertoire was sequenced with immunoSEQ multiplex PCR; TCRdb's copy has only in-frame clones and lacks some. The data hold 200,000 to 250,000 clones, with 57% observed a single time. Comments on this clone: Its antigen remains unknown.

This chain joins TRBV5-1 and TRBJ2-5; no definite D call. The clonotype comes from a human donor with alopecia areata. The source material was CD4+ T cells sorted from blood, sampled at week 0. CDR3 sequence (DNA): TGCGCCAGCAGCTTGAGCCCCACACGAGAGACCCAGTACTTC. Translation gives CASSLSPTRETQYF. Complete variable domain (other parts from reference TRBV5-1 and TRBJ2-5): KAGVTQTPRYLIKTRGQQVTLSCSPISGHRSVSWYQQTPGQGLQFLFEYFSETQRNKGNFPGRFSGRQFSNSRSEMNVSTLELGDSALYLCASSLSPTRETQYFGPGTRLLVL.